Below, 21 T cell receptor beta chains from the same sample are listed, as sequenced in a study of T cells in Graves' hyperthyroidism and ophthalmopathy. RNA transcripts served as the template for amplifying TCR beta CDR3 regions. A first-round RT-PCR of the TCR CDR3 used the HTBI primer set. In TCRdb, the multiplex PCR reads were re-called with MiXCR into one record per CDR3 protein. The sample holds 250,000 to 350,000 distinct CDR3 sequences, roughly 17% seen once. Input material: blood. All receptors come from a man aged 25-40 years with Graves' hyperthyroidism.

This clonotype came up once. The chain has TRBV29-1 and TRBJ1-1; no definite D call. The CDR3 is 12 residues long. V was cut by 4 bases and J by 6 bases, with 12 bases left in between. Germline V lookup: CDR1 SQVTM, CDR2 ANQGSEA. The CDR3 DNA reads TGCAGCGTTGCGGCCCCCCCCCCTGAAGCTTTCTTT. This codes for CSVAAPPPEAFF.

The rearrangement joins TRBV9 to TRBJ2-1, with no clear D. Germline CDR1 SGDLS, CDR2 YYNGEE. V gave up 2 bases and J gave up 0 bases, with 9 bases separating them. This CDR3 has 15 amino acids. Here the CDR3 reads CASSVGTISYNEQFF. The CDR3 DNA reads as TGTGCCAGCAGCGTTGGCACCATCTCCTACAATGAGCAGTTCTTC.

The chain couples TRBV19 to TRBJ2-7, with 8 bases matching TRBD2. With V trimmed by 5 bases and J by 3 bases, 9 bases remained unmatched. Germline CDR1 and CDR2: LNHDA and SQIVND (reference sequence). The CDR3 extends over 15 amino acids. The CDR3 region has the DNA TGTGCCAGTAGTCCTACTAGCGGCGGCCTCTACGAGCAGTACTTC. Protein product: CASSPTSGGLYEQYF.

This clonotype has at least ten counts. The CDR3 nucleotides are TGTGCCAGCAGTGAGGGTCGCTCTGGAAACACCATATATTTT. Its protein is CASSEGRSGNTIYF. The chain combines TRBV2 with TRBJ1-3; the D is unclear. The CDR3 is 14 amino acids. Trimming took 3 bases from V and 0 from J, leaving 6 bases between them. Germline CDR1 is SNHLY and CDR2 is FYNNEI. Drawing the rest from reference TRBV2 and TRBJ1-3, the complete variable domain is EPEVTQTPSHQVTQMGQEVILRCVPISNHLYFYWYRQILGQKVEFLVSFYNNEISEKSEIFDDQFSVERPDGSNFTLKIRSTKLEDSAMYFCASSEGRSGNTIYFGEGSWLTVV.

This clonotype occurred many times. The V and J genes are TRBV3-1 and TRBJ1-3; no reliable D call. Germline V gene data show CDR1 as LGHDT and CDR2 as YNNKEL (reference sequence). The germline V and J ends were trimmed by 0 bases and 4 bases, with 10 bases remaining between them. The CDR3 contains 15 residues. CDR3 region: CASSQDKGAGNTIYF. CDR3 sequence (DNA): TGTGCCAGCAGCCAAGATAAAGGAGCGGGAAACACCATATATTTT.

This clonotype was counted ten times or more. The rearrangement joins TRBV20-1 to TRBJ1-1; unclear D gene. The germline gives CDR1 DFQATT, CDR2 SNEGSKA (reference sequence). Trimming left V 0 bases short and J 6 bases short, with 11 bases between. The CDR3 runs to 13 residues. CDR3 sequence: CSARDLGRSEAFF. The DNA of the CDR3 is TGCAGTGCTAGAGATTTGGGTAGGTCTGAAGCTTTCTTT.

This clonotype turned up a few times. The J gene is TRBJ2-7, the V gene TRBV18; 7 bases are a match to TRBD1. The CDR3 consists of 13 residues. CDR1 and CDR2 (germline): KGHSH, LQKENI. V trimming: 8 bases; J trimming: 3 bases; junction bases outside the gene matches: 7. CDR3 loop: CASGPTGNYEQYF. The CDR3 DNA sequence: TGTGCCAGCGGGCCGACAGGGAACTACGAGCAGTACTTC.

This clonotype was counted many times. V and J are TRBV11-2 and TRBJ2-3; either TRBD1 or TRBD2 may supply D (6 bases each). V was pared by 4 bases and J by 6 bases, with 20 bases between. Per germline, CDR1 SGHAT and CDR2 FQNNGV. The CDR3 has 16 amino acids. This chain's CDR3 is CASSSTGSSVEDTQYF. The CDR3, as DNA: TGTGCCAGCAGCTCTACAGGGTCTAGCGTGGAGGATACGCAGTATTTT.

This clonotype came up many times. The V and J genes are TRBV28 and TRBJ2-3; weak D call: TRBD2 (5 bases). Per the germline V gene, CDR1 is MDHEN and CDR2 is SYDVKM. CDR3 size: 14 residues. With 3 bases removed from V and 4 bases from J, the gap between germline ends came to 11 bases. CDR3 DNA: TGTGCCAGCAGTTTGGTGGCCGGGGCAGATACGCAGTATTTT. It yields the protein CASSLVAGADTQYF.

This clonotype was seen many times. V gene TRBV2 combines with J gene TRBJ2-1; 9 nucleotides align to TRBD1. This CDR3 contains 14 residues. Germline V gene sequence: CDR1 SNHLY, CDR2 FYNNEI. With 8 bases clipped from V and 8 bases from J, the junction kept 10 bases outside the gene matches. The CDR3 loop is CASGGQGPVDEQFF. Here the CDR3 DNA reads TGTGCCAGCGGGGGACAGGGCCCTGTGGATGAGCAGTTCTTC.

The sample holds many counts of this clonotype. The chain employs TRBV12-3 or TRBV12-4 and TRBJ1-1; D not certain. The CDR3 extends over 13 amino acids. The V and J ends lost 1 base and 6 bases respectively, with 9 bases between them. This CDR3 is CASSLGQHSEAFF. The CDR3 DNA reads as TGTGCCAGCAGTTTAGGGCAGCACTCTGAAGCTTTCTTT.

This clonotype was seen ten or more times. The chain combines TRBV6-1 with TRBJ2-5, with TRBD1 identical over 10 bases. Germline V gene sequence: CDR1 MNHNS, CDR2 SASEGT. The J segment lost 2 bases and the V segment lost 11 bases, leaving 5 bases of the junction unmatched. The CDR3 totals 13 residues. The chain's CDR3 is CAVRDRGQETQYF. The CDR3 nucleotides are TGTGCCGTTAGGGACAGGGGACAAGAGACCCAGTACTTC.

The chain combines TRBV7-8 with TRBJ1-4; TRBD1 aligns across 9 bases. With V trimmed by 3 bases and J by 1 base, 6 bases remained unmatched. The length of the CDR3 is 17 residues. Germline CDR1 and CDR2: SGHVS and FQNEAQ. The CDR3 sequence: CASSLVQGAGTNEKLFF. As DNA, the CDR3 is TGTGCCAGCAGCTTGGTACAGGGGGCCGGAACTAATGAAAAACTGTTTTTT.

This clonotype was observed many times. The chain has TRBV5-6 and TRBJ2-3; D not certain. Trimming took off 3 bases at V and 4 bases at J, with 12 bases between the two ends. Germline V lookup: CDR1 SGHDT, CDR2 YYEEEE. This CDR3 is built from 14 residues. CDR3 nucleotides: TGTGCCAGCAGCTGGAGCAAATGGTCAGATACGCAGTATTTT. Its protein is CASSWSKWSDTQYF.

This clonotype was seen a few times. The chain recombines TRBV10-3 with TRBJ2-5; 10 bases are a match to TRBD1. The CDR3 runs 12 residues. The germline V gene has CDR1 ENHRY and CDR2 SYGVKD. V lost 11 bases and J lost 3; bases outside the gene matches: 3. The CDR3 region has the DNA TGTGCCGCCGGGACAGGGGAAGAGACCCAGTACTTC. Protein: CAAGTGEETQYF.

This clonotype has a handful of counts. This may stem from a read error, because a much larger clone lies one nucleotide away. This chain links TRBV11-3 with TRBJ2-3, with D possibly TRBD1 on 5 matching bases. CDR1 SGHNT and CDR2 YENEEA come from the germline V gene. The CDR3 length is 12 residues. Between the trimmed V and J ends, which lost 3 bases and 4 bases, there was a span of 5 bases. CDR3 DNA: TGTGCCAGCAGCTTCAGGGCAGATACGCAGTATTTT. Encoded protein: CASSFRADTQYF.

The sample holds many counts of this clonotype. The rearrangement uses TRBV3-1 and TRBJ2-1; D not resolved. The CDR3 runs 16 residues. Germline V gives CDR1 LGHDT, CDR2 YNNKEL (reference sequence). Trimming stripped 1 base from V and 0 bases from J, with 10 bases between. The CDR3 region is CASSQGLPISYNEQFF. For the CDR3, the DNA is TGTGCCAGCAGCCAAGGGCTCCCTATCTCCTACAATGAGCAGTTCTTC.

The chain has TRBV2 and TRBJ1-6; tentatively, D is TRBD1 (6 bases). The CDR3 consists of 12 residues. The germline gives CDR1 SNHLY, CDR2 FYNNEI. V was trimmed by 6 bases and J by 7 bases, leaving 7 bases between them. For the CDR3, the DNA is TGTGCCAGCAGGCAGGGGAATTCACCCCTCCACTTT. Amino acids: CASRQGNSPLHF.

This clonotype was counted many times. The J gene is TRBJ1-2, the V gene TRBV2; D gene uncertain. The CDR3 sequence is 13 residues long. Germline loops: CDR1 SNHLY, CDR2 FYNNEI. Trimming took 3 bases from V and 0 from J, leaving 5 bases between them. The CDR3 sequence: CASSEYTNYGYTF. CDR3 nucleotide sequence: TGTGCCAGCAGTGAGTACACTAACTATGGCTACACCTTC. Full variable domain (outside the CDR3, taken from reference TRBV2 and TRBJ1-2): EPEVTQTPSHQVTQMGQEVILRCVPISNHLYFYWYRQILGQKVEFLVSFYNNEISEKSEIFDDQFSVERPDGSNFTLKIRSTKLEDSAMYFCASSEYTNYGYTFGSGTRLTVV.

V and J are TRBV7-8 and TRBJ2-5; TRBD2 aligns across 14 bases. CDR3 size: 19 residues. Germline CDR1 SGHVS, CDR2 FQNEAQ. The J segment lost 5 bases and the V segment lost 2 bases, leaving 13 bases of the junction unmatched. The CDR3 DNA sequence: TGTGCCAGCAGCTTATTCGGACTAGCGGGAGGACCCAGAGGGGAGACCCAGTACTTC. This encodes CASSLFGLAGGPRGETQYF.

The chain recombines TRBV9 with TRBJ1-1, with 9 bases that match TRBD1. The CDR3 contains 15 residues. V gave up 3 bases and J gave up 5 bases; unmatched junction bases: 8. Germline values: CDR1 SGDLS, CDR2 YYNGEE. Written as DNA, the CDR3 is TGTGCCAGCAGCGGAGGCCGACAGGGGGTTACTGAAGCTTTCTTT. Translated, it gives CASSGGRQGVTEAFF.